This T cell receptor beta chain was sequenced in a study of T cells in Graves' hyperthyroidism and ophthalmopathy. Study-level points and caveats: The model predicted ophthalmopathy a median roughly 6.3 months before onset. Most thyroid clonotypes expanded above 0.001 appeared in blood too.

V was pared by 10 bases and J by 6 bases, with 13 bases between. Germline CDR1 MNHEY, CDR2 SVGEGT. This CDR3 contains 11 residues. RNA transcripts yielded amplified TCR beta CDR3 regions. First-round RT-PCR targeting the TCR CDR3 was performed with the HTBI primer set. TCRdb ran MiXCR on the multiplex PCR reads and lists one entry per CDR3 protein. Of approximately 600,000 distinct CDR3 sequences listed, over 12% are singletons. For ophthalmopathy patients, the Clinical Activity Score was at least 3 and the NOSPECS grade at least 4; duration was under 3 months. Lactation, pregnancy, other autoimmune disease or uncontrolled infection led to exclusion of patients. Details on this clonotype: The antigen is undetermined.

This clonotype originated in a woman aged 35 to 49 with Graves' ophthalmopathy. Sequenced sample: blood. The rearrangement uses TRBV6-2 or TRBV6-3 and TRBJ2-7, with D maybe TRBD2 (5 bases). CDR3 region: CATAFGGEQYF. The CDR3 bases are TGTGCCACTGCCTTCGGAGGCGAGCAGTACTTC.